This T cell receptor beta chain was captured in a study of T cells in Graves' hyperthyroidism and ophthalmopathy. Regions amplified from RNA transcripts were the TCR beta CDR3 regions. The TCR CDR3 was amplified in a first-round RT-PCR using the HTBI primer set. One entry per CDR3 protein, called by TCRdb with MiXCR from the multiplex PCR reads. The sample shows some 360,000 distinct CDR3 sequences, about 15% of them seen only once. Findings of the study overall: Within blood appeared most thyroid clonotypes that had expanded above 0.001.

V was shortened by 0 bases and J by 0 bases, with 13 bases between the two germline ends. The CDR3 consists of 17 residues. Per the germline V gene, CDR1 is SGDLS and CDR2 is YYNGEE. This clonotype was detected ten times or more. Its antigen is unknown. The receptor was isolated from an older woman with Graves' hyperthyroidism. Material: blood. The chain combines TRBV9 with TRBJ2-1; D tentatively fits TRBD1 or TRBD2 (5 bases each). CDR3 protein: CASSVVVGPSSYNEQFF. CDR3 DNA sequence: TGTGCCAGCAGCGTAGTTGTGGGACCGAGCTCCTACAATGAGCAGTTCTTC.